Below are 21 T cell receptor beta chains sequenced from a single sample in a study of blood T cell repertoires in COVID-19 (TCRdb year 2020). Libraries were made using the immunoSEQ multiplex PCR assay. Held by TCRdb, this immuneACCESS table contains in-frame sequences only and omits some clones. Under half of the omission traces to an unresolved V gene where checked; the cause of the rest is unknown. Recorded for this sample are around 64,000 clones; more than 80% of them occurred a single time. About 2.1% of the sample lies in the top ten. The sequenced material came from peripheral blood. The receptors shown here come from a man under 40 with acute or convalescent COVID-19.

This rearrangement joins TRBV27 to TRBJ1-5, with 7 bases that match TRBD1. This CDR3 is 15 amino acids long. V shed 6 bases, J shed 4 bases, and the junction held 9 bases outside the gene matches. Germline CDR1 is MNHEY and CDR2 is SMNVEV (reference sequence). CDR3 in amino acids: CASSRGAGGNQPQHF. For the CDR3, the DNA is TGTGCCAGCAGCCGGGGCGCAGGGGGAAATCAGCCCCAGCATTTT.

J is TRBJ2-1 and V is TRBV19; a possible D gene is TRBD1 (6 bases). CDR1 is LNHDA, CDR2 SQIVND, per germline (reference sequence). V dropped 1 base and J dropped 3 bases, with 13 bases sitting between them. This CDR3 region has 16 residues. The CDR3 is CASSIGRTDYYNEQFF. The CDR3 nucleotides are TGTGCCAGTAGTATAGGTAGGACAGACTACTACAATGAGCAGTTCTTC. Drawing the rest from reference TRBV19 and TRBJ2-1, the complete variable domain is DGGITQSPKYLFRKEGQNVTLSCEQNLNHDAMYWYRQDPGQGLRLIYYSQIVNDFQKGDIAEGYSVSREKKESFPLTVTSAQKNPTAFYLCASSIGRTDYYNEQFFGPGTRLTVL.

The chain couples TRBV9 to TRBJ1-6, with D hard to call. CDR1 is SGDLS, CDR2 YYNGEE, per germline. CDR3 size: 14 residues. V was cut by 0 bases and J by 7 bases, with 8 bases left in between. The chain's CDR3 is CASSVASVNSPLHF. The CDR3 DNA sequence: TGTGCCAGCAGCGTAGCTTCGGTGAATTCACCCCTCCACTTT. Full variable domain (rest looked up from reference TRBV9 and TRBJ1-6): DSGVTQTPKHLITATGQRVTLRCSPRSGDLSVYWYQQSLDQGLQFLIQYYNGEERAKGNILERFSAQQFPDLHSELNLSSLELGDSALYFCASSVASVNSPLHFGNGTRLTVT.

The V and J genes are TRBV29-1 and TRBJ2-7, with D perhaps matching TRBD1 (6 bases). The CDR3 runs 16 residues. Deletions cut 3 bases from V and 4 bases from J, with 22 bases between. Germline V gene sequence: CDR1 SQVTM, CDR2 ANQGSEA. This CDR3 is CSVDGGVRGKEYEQYF. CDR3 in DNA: TGCAGCGTTGATGGGGGAGTGAGGGGGAAAGAATACGAGCAGTACTTC.

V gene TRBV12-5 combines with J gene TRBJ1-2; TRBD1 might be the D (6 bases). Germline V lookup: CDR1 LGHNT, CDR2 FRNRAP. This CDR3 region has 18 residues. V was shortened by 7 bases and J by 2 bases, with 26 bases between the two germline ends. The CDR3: CASARGEGVGADNYGYTF. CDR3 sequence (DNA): TGTGCTAGTGCGAGGGGAGAGGGGGTAGGGGCGGACAACTATGGCTACACCTTC.

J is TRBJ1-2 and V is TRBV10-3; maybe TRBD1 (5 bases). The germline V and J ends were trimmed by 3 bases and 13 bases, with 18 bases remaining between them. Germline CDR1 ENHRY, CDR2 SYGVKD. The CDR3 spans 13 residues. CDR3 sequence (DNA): TGTGCCATCAGTGAAAATAGTGAGACAGAATTCACCTTC. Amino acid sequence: CAISENSETEFTF.

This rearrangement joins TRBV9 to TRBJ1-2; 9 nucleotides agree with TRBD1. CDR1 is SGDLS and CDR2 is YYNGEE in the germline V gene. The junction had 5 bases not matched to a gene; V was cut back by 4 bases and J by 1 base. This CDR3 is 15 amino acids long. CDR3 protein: CASSLGTGYNYGYTF. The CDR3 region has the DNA TGTGCCAGCAGCCTTGGGACAGGGTATAACTATGGCTACACCTTC. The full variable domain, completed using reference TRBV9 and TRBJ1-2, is DSGVTQTPKHLITATGQRVTLRCSPRSGDLSVYWYQQSLDQGLQFLIQYYNGEERAKGNILERFSAQQFPDLHSELNLSSLELGDSALYFCASSLGTGYNYGYTFGSGTRLTVV.

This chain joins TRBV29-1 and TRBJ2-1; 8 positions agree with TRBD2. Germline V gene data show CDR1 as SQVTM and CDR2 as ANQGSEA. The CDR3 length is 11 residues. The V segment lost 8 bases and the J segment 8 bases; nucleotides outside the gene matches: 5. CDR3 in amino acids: CSSSGGHEQFF. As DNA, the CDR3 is TGCAGCTCCAGCGGGGGTCATGAGCAGTTCTTC.

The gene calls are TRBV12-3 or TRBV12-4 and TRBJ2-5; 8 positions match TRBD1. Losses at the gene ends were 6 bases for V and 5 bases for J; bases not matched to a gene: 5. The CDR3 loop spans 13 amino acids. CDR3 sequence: CASRSQGAETQYF. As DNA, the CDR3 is TGTGCCAGCAGGTCGCAGGGGGCCGAGACCCAGTACTTC.

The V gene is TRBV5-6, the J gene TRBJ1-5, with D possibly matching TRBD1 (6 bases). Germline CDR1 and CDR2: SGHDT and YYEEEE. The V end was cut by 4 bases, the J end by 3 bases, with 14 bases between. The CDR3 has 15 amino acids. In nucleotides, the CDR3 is TGTGCCAGCAGCCGGGACACAGGGCTCAATCAGCCCCAGCATTTT. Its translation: CASSRDTGLNQPQHF. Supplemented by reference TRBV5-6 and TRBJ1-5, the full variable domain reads DAGVTQSPTHLIKTRGQQVTLRCSPKSGHDTVSWYQQALGQGPQFIFQYYEEEERQRGNFPDRFSGHQFPNYSSELNVNALLLGDSALYLCASSRDTGLNQPQHFGDGTRLSIL.

DNA of the CDR3: TGTGCCAGCAGCTTAGCGGGAGGGCTCGATACGCAGTATTTT. Translation: CASSLAGGLDTQYF. This chain uses TRBV11-2 with TRBJ2-3; 8 bases map to TRBD2. CDR1 SGHAT and CDR2 FQNNGV come from the germline V gene. There are 14 residues in the CDR3. The V and J ends lost 1 base and 6 bases, in that order; junction bases with no gene match: 3.

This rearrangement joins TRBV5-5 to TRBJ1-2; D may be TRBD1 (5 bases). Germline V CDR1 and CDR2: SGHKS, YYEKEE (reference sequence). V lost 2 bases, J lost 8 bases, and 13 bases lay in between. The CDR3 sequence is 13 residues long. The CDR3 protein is CASSFGREDGYTF. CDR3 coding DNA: TGTGCCAGCAGCTTTGGCAGGGAAGACGGCTACACCTTC.

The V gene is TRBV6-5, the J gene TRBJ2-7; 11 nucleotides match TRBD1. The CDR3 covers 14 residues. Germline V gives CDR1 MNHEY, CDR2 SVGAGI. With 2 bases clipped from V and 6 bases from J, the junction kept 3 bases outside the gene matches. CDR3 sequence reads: CASSYADRGPEQYV. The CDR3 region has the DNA TGTGCCAGCAGTTACGCGGACAGGGGGCCCGAGCAGTACGTC.

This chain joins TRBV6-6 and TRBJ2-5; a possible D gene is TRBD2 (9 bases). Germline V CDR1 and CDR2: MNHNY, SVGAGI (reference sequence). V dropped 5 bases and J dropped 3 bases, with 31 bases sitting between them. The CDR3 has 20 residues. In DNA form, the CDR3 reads TGTGCCAGCAGTCCTGAGCCCCAGGGGGCTAGCGGGATTCCCGAAGAGACCCAGTACTTC. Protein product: CASSPEPQGASGIPEETQYF.

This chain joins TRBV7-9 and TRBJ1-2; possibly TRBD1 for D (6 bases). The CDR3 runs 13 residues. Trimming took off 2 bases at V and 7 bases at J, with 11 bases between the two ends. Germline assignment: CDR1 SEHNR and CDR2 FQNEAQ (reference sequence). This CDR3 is CASSLSTGSGYTF. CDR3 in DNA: TGTGCCAGCAGCTTATCCACAGGGTCTGGCTACACCTTC.

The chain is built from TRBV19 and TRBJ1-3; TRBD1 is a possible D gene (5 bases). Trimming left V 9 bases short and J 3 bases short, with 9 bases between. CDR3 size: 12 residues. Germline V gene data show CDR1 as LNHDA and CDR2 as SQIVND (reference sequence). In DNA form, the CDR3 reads TGTGCCAGCGGGACTTTTGGAAACACCATATATTTT. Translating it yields CASGTFGNTIYF.

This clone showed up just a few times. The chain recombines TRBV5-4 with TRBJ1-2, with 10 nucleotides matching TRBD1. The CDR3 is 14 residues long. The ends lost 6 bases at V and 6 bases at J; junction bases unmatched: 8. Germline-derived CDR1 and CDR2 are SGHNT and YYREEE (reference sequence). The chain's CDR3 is CASIRTGGLNGYTF. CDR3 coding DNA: TGTGCCAGCATAAGGACAGGGGGTTTGAATGGCTACACCTTC.

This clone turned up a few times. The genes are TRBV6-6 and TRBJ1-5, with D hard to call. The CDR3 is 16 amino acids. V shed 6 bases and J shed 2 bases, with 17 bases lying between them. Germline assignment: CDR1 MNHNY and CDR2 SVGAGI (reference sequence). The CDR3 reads CASRNKLLQRNQPQHF. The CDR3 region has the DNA TGTGCCAGCAGAAATAAATTATTACAGCGCAATCAGCCCCAGCATTTT.

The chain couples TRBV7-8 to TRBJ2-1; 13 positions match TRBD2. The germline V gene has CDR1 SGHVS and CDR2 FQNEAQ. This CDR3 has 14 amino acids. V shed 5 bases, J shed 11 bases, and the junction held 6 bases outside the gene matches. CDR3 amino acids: CASSGRLAGGKQFF. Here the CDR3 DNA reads TGTGCCAGCAGCGGGCGACTAGCGGGGGGTAAGCAGTTCTTC.

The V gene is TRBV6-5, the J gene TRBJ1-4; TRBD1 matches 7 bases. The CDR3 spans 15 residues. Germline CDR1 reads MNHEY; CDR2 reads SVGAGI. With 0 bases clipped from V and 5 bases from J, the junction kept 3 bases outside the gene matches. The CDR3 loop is CASSYSAGGNEKLFF. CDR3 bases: TGTGCCAGCAGTTACTCCGCAGGGGGGAATGAAAAACTGTTTTTT.

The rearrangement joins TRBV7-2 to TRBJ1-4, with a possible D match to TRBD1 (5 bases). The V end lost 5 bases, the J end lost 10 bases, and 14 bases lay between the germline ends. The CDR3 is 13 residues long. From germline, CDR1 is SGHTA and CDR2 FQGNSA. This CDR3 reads CASSPLRGGKLFF. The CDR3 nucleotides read TGTGCCAGCAGCCCTCTTAGGGGCGGAAAACTGTTTTTT.